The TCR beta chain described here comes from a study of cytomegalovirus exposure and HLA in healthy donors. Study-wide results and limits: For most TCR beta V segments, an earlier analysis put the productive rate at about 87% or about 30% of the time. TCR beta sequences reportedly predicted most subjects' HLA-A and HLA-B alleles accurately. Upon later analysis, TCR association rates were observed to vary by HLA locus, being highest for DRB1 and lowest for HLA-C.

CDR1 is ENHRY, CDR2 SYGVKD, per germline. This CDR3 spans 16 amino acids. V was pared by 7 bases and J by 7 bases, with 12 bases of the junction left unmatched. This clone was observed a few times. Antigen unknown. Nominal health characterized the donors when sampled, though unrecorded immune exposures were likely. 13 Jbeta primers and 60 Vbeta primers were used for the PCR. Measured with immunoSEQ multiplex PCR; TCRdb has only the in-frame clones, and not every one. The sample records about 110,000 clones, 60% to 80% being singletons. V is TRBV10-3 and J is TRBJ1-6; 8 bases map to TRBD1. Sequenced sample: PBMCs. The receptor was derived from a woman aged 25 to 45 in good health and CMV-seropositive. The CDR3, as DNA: TGTGCCATCAATGATTATCGGACAGGGCAAAATTCACCCCTCCACTTT. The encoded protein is CAINDYRTGQNSPLHF.